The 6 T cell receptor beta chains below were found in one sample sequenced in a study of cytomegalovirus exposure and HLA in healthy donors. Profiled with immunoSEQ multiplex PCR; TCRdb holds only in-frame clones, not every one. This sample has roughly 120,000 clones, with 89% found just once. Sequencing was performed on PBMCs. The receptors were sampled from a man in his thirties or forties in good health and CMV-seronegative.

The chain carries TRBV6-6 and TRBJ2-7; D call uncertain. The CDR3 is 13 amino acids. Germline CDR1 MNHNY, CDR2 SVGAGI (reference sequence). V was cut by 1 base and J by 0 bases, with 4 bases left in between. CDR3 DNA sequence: TGTGCCAGCAGTTACTTGAGCTCCTACGAGCAGTACTTC. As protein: CASSYLSSYEQYF.

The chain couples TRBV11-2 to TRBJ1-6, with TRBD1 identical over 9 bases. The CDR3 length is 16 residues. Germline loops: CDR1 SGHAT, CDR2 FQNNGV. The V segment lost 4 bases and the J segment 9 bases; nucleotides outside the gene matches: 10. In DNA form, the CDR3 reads TGTGCCAGCAGCTGGGCCCGACAGGGGGTAGGTTCACCCCTCCACTTT. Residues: CASSWARQGVGSPLHF.

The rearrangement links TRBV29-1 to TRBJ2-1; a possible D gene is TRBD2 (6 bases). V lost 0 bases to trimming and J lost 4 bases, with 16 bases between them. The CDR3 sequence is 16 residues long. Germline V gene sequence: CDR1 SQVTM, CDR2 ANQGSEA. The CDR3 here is CSVEDMLEGAYNEQFF. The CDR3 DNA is TGCAGCGTTGAAGATATGTTGGAGGGAGCTTACAATGAGCAGTTCTTC.

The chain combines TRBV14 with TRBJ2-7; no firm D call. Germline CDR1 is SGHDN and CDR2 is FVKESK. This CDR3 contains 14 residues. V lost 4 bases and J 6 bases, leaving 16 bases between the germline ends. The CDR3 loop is CASSPPHFRSEQYF. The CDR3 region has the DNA TGTGCCAGCAGCCCCCCACATTTTCGCTCCGAGCAGTACTTC.

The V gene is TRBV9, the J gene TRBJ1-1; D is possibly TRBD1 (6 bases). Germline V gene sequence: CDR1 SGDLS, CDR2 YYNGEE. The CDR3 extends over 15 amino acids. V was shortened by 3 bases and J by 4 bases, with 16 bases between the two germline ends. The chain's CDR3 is CASSASGGRGTEAFF. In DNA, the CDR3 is TGTGCCAGCAGCGCCTCGGGGGGCAGGGGCACTGAAGCTTTCTTT.

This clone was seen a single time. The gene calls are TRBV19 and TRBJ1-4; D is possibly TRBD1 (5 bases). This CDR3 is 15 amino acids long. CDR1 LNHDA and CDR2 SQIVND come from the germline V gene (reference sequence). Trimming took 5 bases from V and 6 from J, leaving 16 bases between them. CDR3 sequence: CASSGRDAGDEKLFF. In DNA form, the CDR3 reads TGTGCCAGTAGTGGGCGGGACGCGGGCGATGAAAAACTGTTTTTT.